One and the same sample provided the 29 T cell receptor beta chains below, sequenced in a study of blood T cell repertoires in COVID-19. TCRdb's table, derived via immunoSEQ multiplex PCR, lists solely in-frame clones and lacks some. The sample has about 190,000 clones; 84% are singletons. The sample was peripheral blood. The receptor set was obtained from a human donor in a cohort sampled during active COVID-19.

This clone was observed once. The chain links TRBV7-8 to TRBJ1-5; TRBD1 agrees at 7 bases. Looked up from germline, CDR1 is SGHVS and CDR2 is FQNEAQ. With 5 bases clipped from V and 4 bases from J, the junction kept 11 bases outside the gene matches. CDR3 size: 16 residues. CDR3 in amino acids: CASSVRTGAANQPQHF. DNA for the CDR3: TGTGCCAGCAGCGTAAGAACAGGGGCCGCTAATCAGCCCCAGCATTTT.

This clone was counted ten times or more. Other nucleotide sequences in the sample specify the same CDR3. The chain recombines TRBV14 with TRBJ2-3; D may be TRBD2 (6 bases). The V end lost 0 bases, the J end lost 1 base, and 11 bases lay between the germline ends. CDR1 and CDR2 from the germline V gene are SGHDN and FVKESK. CDR3 length: 16 residues. This CDR3 reads CASSQDRGLGTDTQYF. The CDR3 region has the DNA TGTGCCAGCAGCCAAGATCGGGGGTTAGGCACAGATACGCAGTATTTT.

The V call is TRBV15, the J call TRBJ2-3; TRBD2 agrees at 10 bases. Losses at the gene ends were 0 bases for V and 0 bases for J; bases not matched to a gene: 6. The CDR3 loop spans 18 amino acids. CDR1 is LNHNV, CDR2 YYDKDF, per germline (reference sequence). CDR3: CATSRDWVTSGSTDTQYF. In nucleotides, the CDR3 is TGTGCCACCAGCAGAGATTGGGTGACTAGCGGGAGCACAGATACGCAGTATTTT.

V and J are TRBV19 and TRBJ2-4, with unresolved D. The ends were cut back, 3 bases at V and 5 bases at J, with 8 bases in the middle. The CDR3 is 13 residues long. CDR1 and CDR2 from the germline V gene are LNHDA and SQIVND (reference sequence). The DNA of the CDR3 is TGTGCCAGTAGTATGCGACTGCAAAACATTCAGTACTTC. As protein: CASSMRLQNIQYF.

V gene TRBV6-1 combines with J gene TRBJ1-1; D perhaps matches TRBD1 (5 bases). The germline V gene has CDR1 MNHNS and CDR2 SASEGT. Deletions cut 4 bases from V and 0 bases from J, with 15 bases between. The CDR3 covers 16 residues. The CDR3 DNA reads as TGTGCCAGCAGTGCTCTAGACAGAGTAGTGAACACTGAAGCTTTCTTT. This sequence encodes CASSALDRVVNTEAFF.

The chain carries TRBV5-1 and TRBJ2-4; the D gene is possibly TRBD1 (6 bases). Trimming took 5 bases from V and 8 from J, leaving 14 bases between them. The CDR3 totals 13 residues. Germline CDR1 reads SGHRS; CDR2 reads YFSETQ. CDR3 coding DNA: TGCGCCAGCAGTCGGGCAGGGGAGTACATTCAGTACTTC. Translating it yields CASSRAGEYIQYF.

This chain uses TRBV9 with TRBJ2-1; 9 bases fit TRBD1. V shed 4 bases and J 8 bases; nucleotides not matched to a gene: 10. Germline V gene data show CDR1 as SGDLS and CDR2 as YYNGEE. This CDR3 region has 15 residues. The DNA of the CDR3 is TGTGCCAGCAGCAAGCGGGACAGGGACTTCGATGAGCAGTTCTTC. Translating it yields CASSKRDRDFDEQFF.

The chain carries TRBV27 and TRBJ1-5, with D maybe TRBD1 (6 bases). CDR3 length equals 15 residues. The V end lost 5 bases, the J end lost 4 bases, and 15 bases lay between the germline ends. Germline CDR1 and CDR2: MNHEY and SMNVEV (reference sequence). CDR3 DNA: TGTGCCAGCAGTCCGGGTCGGACAGTAAATCAGCCCCAGCATTTT. Its translation: CASSPGRTVNQPQHF.

V and J are TRBV3-1 (or the pseudogene TRBV3-2) and TRBJ2-2, with a possible D match to TRBD2 (6 bases). The CDR3 loop spans 12 amino acids. Per germline, CDR1 LGHDT and CDR2 YNNKEL (reference sequence). Trimming shortened V by 8 bases and J by 3 bases, and 7 bases separated the two germline ends. CDR3: CASCGDTGELFF. As DNA, the CDR3 is TGTGCCAGCTGCGGGGACACCGGGGAGCTGTTTTTT.

This clone was detected only a few times. The genes are TRBV5-5 and TRBJ1-5, with a tentative D call TRBD1 (5 bases). The V end lost 0 bases, the J end lost 9 bases, and 10 bases lay between the germline ends. This CDR3 is 13 amino acids long. Germline V gene lookup returns CDR1 SGHKS and CDR2 YYEKEE (reference sequence). The CDR3 bases are TGTGCCAGCAGCTTGGGTCCAGGGCGGCCCCAGCATTTT. It specifies CASSLGPGRPQHF.

The J gene is TRBJ1-3, the V gene TRBV27, with 8 positions matching TRBD1. J was trimmed by 0 bases and V by 6 bases; bases with no gene match: 4. The germline gives CDR1 MNHEY, CDR2 SMNVEV (reference sequence). CDR3 length: 15 amino acids. CDR3 protein: CASRRTGGSGNTIYF. The CDR3 nucleotides read TGTGCCAGCAGACGAACAGGGGGCTCTGGAAACACCATATATTTT.

The chain has TRBV11-3 and TRBJ2-7, with 8 bases lining up with TRBD1. CDR3 length: 15 amino acids. Germline lookup yields CDR1 SGHNT and CDR2 YENEEA. The J segment lost 6 bases and the V segment lost 1 base, leaving 8 bases of the junction unmatched. The CDR3 DNA is TGTGCCAGCAGCTTAGGGAACGGACAGGGTAGCGAGCAGTACTTC. This codes for CASSLGNGQGSEQYF.

This rearrangement joins TRBV18 to TRBJ2-1; a possible D gene is TRBD2 (6 bases). V was pared by 3 bases and J by 8 bases, with 17 bases between. The CDR3 runs 15 residues. The germline CDR1 and CDR2 sequences are KGHSH and LQKENI. The CDR3 sequence: CASSPGLSYFDEQFF. In nucleotides, the CDR3 is TGTGCCAGCTCACCGGGACTCTCTTACTTTGATGAGCAGTTCTTC.

This rearrangement joins TRBV7-8 to TRBJ1-5, with 7 bases that match TRBD1. V dropped 4 bases and J dropped 2; count of bases not matched to a gene: 5. The CDR3 covers 15 residues. Germline V CDR1 and CDR2: SGHVS, FQNEAQ. The CDR3 spells CASSYNRGGNQPQHF. CDR3 DNA sequence: TGTGCCAGCAGCTACAACAGGGGCGGCAATCAGCCCCAGCATTTT.

This clone was observed a single time. This chain connects TRBV11-2 to TRBJ1-3, with no clear D. The germline CDR1 and CDR2 sequences are SGHAT and FQNNGV. Trimming removed 0 bases at V and 8 bases at J, with 5 bases between. The CDR3 totals 12 residues. CDR3 nucleotide sequence: TGTGCCAGCAGCTTAGAAGCCTACACCATATATTTT. Residues: CASSLEAYTIYF.

The gene calls are TRBV6-6 and TRBJ1-5; D remains ambiguous. The ends were cut back, 7 bases at V and 6 bases at J, with 16 bases in the middle. The CDR3 loop spans 14 amino acids. Per the germline V gene, CDR1 is MNHNY and CDR2 is SVGAGI (reference sequence). In DNA, the CDR3 is TGTGCCAGCACCAAGAGGGATTCGGGTCAGCCCCAGCATTTT. This translates into CASTKRDSGQPQHF.

The chain carries TRBV19 and TRBJ2-1; TRBD2 matches at 10 bases. Germline V gene data show CDR1 as LNHDA and CDR2 as SQIVND (reference sequence). After removal of 1 base from V and 6 bases from J, the junction contained 3 bases not matched to a gene. The CDR3 length is 15 residues. The CDR3 region is CASSIGPSGSNEQFF. In DNA form, the CDR3 reads TGTGCCAGTAGTATAGGGCCTAGCGGGAGCAATGAGCAGTTCTTC.

The rearrangement uses TRBV5-6 and TRBJ2-2, with D perhaps matching TRBD2 (5 bases). V gave up 4 bases and J gave up 0 bases, with 16 bases separating them. The CDR3 covers 17 residues. Germline loops: CDR1 SGHDT, CDR2 YYEEEE. CDR3 amino acids: CASSRTLASANTGELFF. The CDR3 bases are TGTGCCAGCAGCAGAACTCTAGCCAGCGCGAACACCGGGGAGCTGTTTTTT.

V is TRBV29-1 and J is TRBJ1-6; D is possibly TRBD1 (6 bases). Trimming removed 5 bases at V and 7 bases at J, with 12 bases between. The CDR3 length is 13 residues. Germline V gene sequence: CDR1 SQVTM, CDR2 ANQGSEA. The CDR3, as DNA: TGCAGCGTTATGGAGACAGGAAATTCACCCCTCCACTTT. It yields the protein CSVMETGNSPLHF.

The chain uses TRBV19 and TRBJ1-1, with 7 bases fitting TRBD1. The germline CDR1 and CDR2 sequences are LNHDA and SQIVND (reference sequence). This CDR3 is built from 15 residues. Losses at the gene ends were 7 bases for V and 5 bases for J; bases not matched to a gene: 13. For the CDR3, the DNA is TGTGCCAGTACCACCGGGACAGTGGGATTTACTGAAGCTTTCTTT. Its protein product is CASTTGTVGFTEAFF. Filled out from reference TRBV19 and TRBJ1-1, the complete variable domain reads DGGITQSPKYLFRKEGQNVTLSCEQNLNHDAMYWYRQDPGQGLRLIYYSQIVNDFQKGDIAEGYSVSREKKESFPLTVTSAQKNPTAFYLCASTTGTVGFTEAFFGQGTRLTVV.

The chain joins TRBV12-5 to TRBJ2-3; 7 bases map to TRBD1. The V segment lost 7 bases and the J segment 10 bases; nucleotides outside the gene matches: 11. Germline assignment: CDR1 LGHNT and CDR2 FRNRAP. The CDR3 runs to 13 residues. The CDR3 bases are TGTGCTAGTGCCACCCTATCAGGGGGATCGCAGTATTTT. This sequence encodes CASATLSGGSQYF.

The J gene is TRBJ1-4, the V gene TRBV6-5; the D gene is possibly TRBD1 (5 bases). This CDR3 contains 13 residues. V was clipped by 6 bases and J by 7 bases, with 12 bases between them. Germline loops: CDR1 MNHEY, CDR2 SVGAGI. CDR3: CASRLGGVEKLFF. Written as DNA, the CDR3 is TGTGCCAGCAGATTAGGAGGGGTTGAAAAACTGTTTTTT.

V usage is TRBV10-3 and J usage is TRBJ1-6; D might be TRBD1 (5 bases). CDR3 length equals 15 residues. Trimming took off 6 bases at V and 9 bases at J, with 18 bases between the two ends. Germline-derived CDR1 and CDR2 are ENHRY and SYGVKD. In DNA form, the CDR3 reads TGTGCCATCAGGGACACCGGCGAGGCTGGTTCACCCCTCCACTTT. This sequence encodes CAIRDTGEAGSPLHF.

The chain is built from TRBV5-4 and TRBJ1-1, with D possibly TRBD1 on 6 matching bases. This CDR3 has 14 residues. CDR1 and CDR2 (germline): SGHNT, YYREEE (reference sequence). V was clipped by 3 bases and J by 0 bases, with 9 bases between them. CDR3 protein: CASSSRQVNTEAFF. CDR3 sequence (DNA): TGTGCCAGCAGCTCCCGACAGGTGAACACTGAAGCTTTCTTT.

This chain joins TRBV5-1 and TRBJ2-2, with 8 bases that match TRBD1. Germline V CDR1 and CDR2: SGHRS, YFSETQ. Losses at the gene ends were 6 bases for V and 8 bases for J; bases not matched to a gene: 15. The CDR3 runs to 16 residues. For the CDR3, the DNA is TGCGCCAGCAAACTACTGGGGACAGGCTTTTTGGGGGAGCTGTTTTTT. Translated: CASKLLGTGFLGELFF.

With respect to this clone: The sample holds other DNA sequences that translate to the same CDR3. The chain links TRBV7-2 to TRBJ1-3; D is uncertain. The CDR3 consists of 13 residues. Germline V gives CDR1 SGHTA, CDR2 FQGNSA. Trimming cost V 0 bases and J 4 bases, with 4 bases left between them. DNA of the CDR3: TGTGCCAGCAGCTTAGCGTCAGGAAACACCATATATTTT. Translation: CASSLASGNTIYF.

J is TRBJ2-5 and V is TRBV18; 8 bases agree with TRBD1. Germline V gene sequence: CDR1 KGHSH, CDR2 LQKENI. V trimming: 6 bases; J trimming: 2 bases; junction bases outside the gene matches: 8. This CDR3 is built from 15 residues. This CDR3 is CASSYMDRAQETQYF. In DNA, the CDR3 is TGTGCCAGCTCGTACATGGACAGGGCTCAAGAGACCCAGTACTTC.

This sequence joins TRBV6-6 and TRBJ1-1, with 10 bases fitting TRBD1. V was clipped by 6 bases and J by 1 base; unmatched bases: 5. CDR1 is MNHNY, CDR2 SVGAGI, per germline (reference sequence). This CDR3 is built from 15 residues. The CDR3 nucleotides are TGTGCCAGCAGGACAGGGGGCCGTTCGAACACTGAAGCTTTCTTT. Its protein product is CASRTGGRSNTEAFF.

Points on this clone: The sample has other DNA sequences that encode this CDR3 too. The chain links TRBV6-6 to TRBJ1-5, with no clear D. CDR3 size: 12 residues. CDR1 is MNHNY and CDR2 is SVGAGI in the germline V gene (reference sequence). Deletions cut 2 bases from V and 4 bases from J, with 3 bases between. CDR3 DNA sequence: TGTGCCAGCAGTTACCTAAATCAGCCCCAGCATTTT. Protein product: CASSYLNQPQHF.